This is a list of T cell receptor beta chains from one sample in a study of T cell repertoires in cytomegalovirus infection. These TCRs' antigens remain unknown. TCRdb independently ran MiXCR on the reads; one entry per CDR3 protein. Of roughly 49,000 distinct CDR3 sequences in the sample, 20% to 25% were seen once. Here the sequenced sample was CD8+ T cells from cultured PBMCs, taken from culture after CMV antigen stimulation. These receptors originate from a human donor in good health (CMV status not recorded). Some clones in this sample may be carry-over from other donors' samples. Each CDR3 is given with its conserved first and last residue. A D gene is named only where the DNA matches it firmly. Only some rows state a clone size, as once, few, many or a class for expanded clones.

D gene: NA
clone size: few
V gene: TRBV7-2
J gene: TRBJ2-1
CDR3 DNA: TGTGCCAGCAGCTTAGCCCCAGGGGGGCGGGAGGTGATGAATGAGCAGTTCTTC
CDR3 protein: CASSLAPGGREVMNEQFF

D gene: TRBD1
clone size: few
V gene: TRBV23-1
J gene: TRBJ2-1
CDR3 DNA: TGCGCCAGCAGTCATTTCGACAGGGACCCCTACAATGAGCAGTTCTTC
CDR3 protein: CASSHFDRDPYNEQFF

D gene: NA
clone size: NA
V gene: TRBV25-1
J gene: TRBJ2-1
CDR3 DNA: TGTGCCAGCAGTGTAGACTCCTACGATGAGCAGTTCTTC
CDR3 protein: CASSVDSYDEQFF

D gene: NA
clone size: NA
V gene: TRBV6-2/TRBV6-3
J gene: TRBJ2-2
CDR3 DNA: TGTGCCAGCAGTTACTCCCCCAGGGTCGCGAACACCGGGGAGCTGTTTTTT
CDR3 protein: CASSYSPRVANTGELFF

D gene: TRBD2
clone size: NA
V gene: TRBV7-3
J gene: TRBJ2-1
CDR3 DNA: TGTGCCAGCTCCGGGGGGGGGTACAATGAGCAGTTCTTC
CDR3 protein: CASSGGGYNEQFF

D gene: NA
clone size: once
V gene: TRBV6-2/TRBV6-3
J gene: TRBJ2-1
CDR3 DNA: TGTGCCAGCAGTTTATGGGGGCTGTACAATGAGCAGTTCTTC
CDR3 protein: CASSLWGLYNEQFF

D gene: NA
clone size: medium-sized
V gene: TRBV7-2
J gene: TRBJ2-2
CDR3 DNA: TGTGCCAGCAGGCCCACCCGGGGGTACACCGGGGAGCTGTTTTTT
CDR3 protein: CASRPTRGYTGELFF

D gene: TRBD1
clone size: NA
V gene: TRBV27
J gene: TRBJ1-4
CDR3 DNA: TGTGCCAGCAGTTTTTGGGGACAGAAGAATGAAAAACTGTTTTTT
CDR3 protein: CASSFWGQKNEKLFF

D gene: NA
clone size: NA
V gene: TRBV15
J gene: TRBJ1-5
CDR3 DNA: TGTGCCACCAGCAGAGATAGGGCAGGGGATAGCAATCAGCCCCAGCATTTT
CDR3 protein: CATSRDRAGDSNQPQHF

D gene: NA
clone size: few
V gene: TRBV7-2
J gene: TRBJ1-5
CDR3 DNA: TGTGCCAGCAGCTTAGTAACGGCAGGGCTCGGTCAGCCCCAGCATTTT
CDR3 protein: CASSLVTAGLGQPQHF

D gene: NA
clone size: NA
V gene: TRBV6-2/TRBV6-3
J gene: TRBJ2-1
CDR3 DNA: TGTGCCAGCAGTTACGGGCAGGGCCCCTACAATGAGCAGTTCTTC
CDR3 protein: CASSYGQGPYNEQFF

D gene: NA
clone size: once
V gene: TRBV7-8
J gene: TRBJ2-7
CDR3 DNA: TGTGCCAGCAGCAACACCTACGAGCAGTACTTC
CDR3 protein: CASSNTYEQYF

D gene: NA
clone size: NA
V gene: TRBV7-6
J gene: TRBJ1-5
CDR3 DNA: TGTGCCAGCAGCTTAGGGGGTCAGGCCCAGCATTTT
CDR3 protein: CASSLGGQAQHF

D gene: NA
clone size: NA
V gene: TRBV7-8
J gene: TRBJ2-1
CDR3 DNA: TGTGCCATCAGCTCCCGGGGGGCCTCCTACAATGAGCAGTTCTTC
CDR3 protein: CAISSRGASYNEQFF

D gene: NA
clone size: NA
V gene: TRBV7-7
J gene: TRBJ2-5
CDR3 DNA: TGTGCCAGCAGCCCATCCCCAGACCTGGCACTCCAAGAGACCCAGTACTTC
CDR3 protein: CASSPSPDLALQETQYF

D gene: NA
clone size: NA
V gene: TRBV7-8
J gene: TRBJ2-3
CDR3 DNA: TGTGCCAGCAGCTTCCGATTTGACTCCATTCGCACAGATACGCAGTATTTT
CDR3 protein: CASSFRFDSIRTDTQYF

D gene: NA
clone size: NA
V gene: TRBV7-2
J gene: TRBJ2-7
CDR3 DNA: TGTGCCAGCAGCGCGGTGTTGGGGCGTAGCTCCTACGAGCAGTACTTC
CDR3 protein: CASSAVLGRSSYEQYF

D gene: TRBD2
clone size: NA
V gene: TRBV28
J gene: TRBJ2-7
CDR3 DNA: TGTGCCAGCAGTTTCGCGGGAGTTCCCTCCTACGAGCAGTACTTC
CDR3 protein: CASSFAGVPSYEQYF

D gene: NA
clone size: few
V gene: TRBV7-2
J gene: TRBJ1-3
CDR3 DNA: TGTGCCAGCAGCCTGTACTCTGGAAACACCATATATTTT
CDR3 protein: CASSLYSGNTIYF

D gene: TRBD1
clone size: NA
V gene: TRBV7-8
J gene: TRBJ1-2
CDR3 DNA: TGTGCCAGCAGCTTAGGACAGGGAGCTAACTATGGCTACACCTTC
CDR3 protein: CASSLGQGANYGYTF

D gene: TRBD2
clone size: NA
V gene: TRBV25-1
J gene: TRBJ2-1
CDR3 DNA: TGTGCCAGTATAGCGGGGAGCTCCTACAATGAGCAGTTCTTC
CDR3 protein: CASIAGSSYNEQFF

D gene: TRBD2
clone size: few
V gene: TRBV7-2
J gene: TRBJ2-7
CDR3 DNA: TGTGCCAGCAGCGCTGGGACTAGCCCTATCCACGAGCAGTACTTC
CDR3 protein: CASSAGTSPIHEQYF

D gene: TRBD1
clone size: few
V gene: TRBV4-3
J gene: TRBJ2-3
CDR3 DNA: TGCGCCAGCAGCGGACTTGACAGGGGGCGACGAGATACGCAGTATTTT
CDR3 protein: CASSGLDRGRRDTQYF

D gene: NA
clone size: few
V gene: TRBV7-2
J gene: TRBJ2-7
CDR3 DNA: TGTGCCAGCAGCTTTCTGGGCCCCGGAGACGAGCAGTACTTC
CDR3 protein: CASSFLGPGDEQYF

D gene: TRBD1
clone size: NA
V gene: TRBV12-3/TRBV12-4
J gene: TRBJ1-6
CDR3 DNA: TGTGCCAGCAGGACCGGGACAGTGTCACCCCTCCACTTT
CDR3 protein: CASRTGTVSPLHF

D gene: TRBD2
clone size: NA
V gene: TRBV6-1
J gene: TRBJ2-7
CDR3 DNA: TGTGCCAGCAGTGAAGAACCTCGAGCGGGGTACGAGCAGTACTTC
CDR3 protein: CASSEEPRAGYEQYF

D gene: TRBD2
clone size: NA
V gene: TRBV7-6
J gene: TRBJ2-2
CDR3 DNA: TGTGCCAGCAGCTTAAGACTAGCGGGTACCGGGGAGCTGTTTTTT
CDR3 protein: CASSLRLAGTGELFF

D gene: NA
clone size: NA
V gene: TRBV7-6
J gene: TRBJ1-5
CDR3 DNA: TGTGCCAGCAGCTTAGATTCCCGACCCAATCAGCCCCAGCATTTT
CDR3 protein: CASSLDSRPNQPQHF

D gene: NA
clone size: few
V gene: TRBV7-9
J gene: TRBJ1-5
CDR3 DNA: TGTGCCAGCAGCTTAGGGAGCCCATGGGGCAATCAGCCCCAGCATTTT
CDR3 protein: CASSLGSPWGNQPQHF

D gene: TRBD1
clone size: NA
V gene: TRBV6-8
J gene: TRBJ1-1
CDR3 DNA: TGTGCCACCCGGGACAGGGGGATATCTGAAGCTTTCTTT
CDR3 protein: CATRDRGISEAFF

D gene: TRBD1
clone size: NA
V gene: TRBV9
J gene: TRBJ2-1
CDR3 DNA: TGTGCCAGCAGCAGGACAGGGGGATTTGATGAGCAGTTCTTC
CDR3 protein: CASSRTGGFDEQFF

D gene: NA
clone size: NA
V gene: TRBV19
J gene: TRBJ1-1
CDR3 DNA: TGTGCCAGTAGTATGACCGGAGGTGACACTGAAGCTTTCTTT
CDR3 protein: CASSMTGGDTEAFF

D gene: NA
clone size: few
V gene: TRBV7-2
J gene: TRBJ2-1
CDR3 DNA: TGTGCCAGCAGCTTAGATAGGCGCTTCGATGAGCAGTTCTTC
CDR3 protein: CASSLDRRFDEQFF

D gene: NA
clone size: few
V gene: TRBV7-2
J gene: TRBJ2-7
CDR3 DNA: TGTGCCAGCAGCTTGGGAGTAGGGTCCTACGAGCAGTACTTC
CDR3 protein: CASSLGVGSYEQYF

D gene: TRBD1
clone size: NA
V gene: TRBV4-2
J gene: TRBJ1-1
CDR3 DNA: TGTGCCAGCAGCCGAAGCAGCGGGACAGGGGGCACTGAAGCTTTCTTT
CDR3 protein: CASSRSSGTGGTEAFF

D gene: NA
clone size: few
V gene: TRBV27
J gene: TRBJ2-1
CDR3 DNA: TGTGCCAGCAGTCTCCAAGCCCTACATGACAATGAGCAGTTCTTC
CDR3 protein: CASSLQALHDNEQFF

D gene: TRBD1
clone size: NA
V gene: TRBV6-6
J gene: TRBJ1-5
CDR3 DNA: TGTGCCAGCAGTCTCCGACAGGGAGATCAGCCCCAGCATTTT
CDR3 protein: CASSLRQGDQPQHF

D gene: NA
clone size: NA
V gene: TRBV12-3/TRBV12-4
J gene: TRBJ2-2
CDR3 DNA: TGTGCCAGCTCAATAACCCCCGGGGAGCTGTTTTTT
CDR3 protein: CASSITPGELFF

D gene: NA
clone size: NA
V gene: TRBV12-3/TRBV12-4
J gene: TRBJ2-3
CDR3 DNA: TGTGCCAGCAGCCCGTGTAGGGCGGATACGCAGTATTTT
CDR3 protein: CASSPCRADTQYF

D gene: NA
clone size: few
V gene: TRBV4-3
J gene: TRBJ2-4
CDR3 DNA: TGCGCCAGCAGCCAAGGGGGTGTAGCCAAAAACATTCAGTACTTC
CDR3 protein: CASSQGGVAKNIQYF

D gene: TRBD1
clone size: many
V gene: TRBV2
J gene: TRBJ1-1
CDR3 DNA: TGTGCCAGCAGTGACAGGGGGGATGGCACTGAAGCTTTCTTT
CDR3 protein: CASSDRGDGTEAFF

D gene: NA
clone size: few
V gene: TRBV27
J gene: TRBJ1-1
CDR3 DNA: TGTGCCAGCCAAGGGGCGTCTCCTGAAGCTTTCTTT
CDR3 protein: CASQGASPEAFF

D gene: TRBD1
clone size: NA
V gene: TRBV7-8
J gene: TRBJ2-2
CDR3 DNA: TGTGCCAGCAGCTCCGGACAGGGGAACACCGGGGAGCTGTTTTTT
CDR3 protein: CASSSGQGNTGELFF

D gene: TRBD1
clone size: few
V gene: TRBV7-2
J gene: TRBJ1-1
CDR3 DNA: TGTGCCAGCAGCTTATATAGGGGGCAGACAAACACTGAAGCTTTCTTT
CDR3 protein: CASSLYRGQTNTEAFF

D gene: NA
clone size: few
V gene: TRBV11-2
J gene: TRBJ2-7
CDR3 DNA: TGTGCCAGCAGCTTATATAATGCCAGGGACGAGCAGTACTTC
CDR3 protein: CASSLYNARDEQYF

D gene: TRBD1
clone size: few
V gene: TRBV19
J gene: TRBJ2-7
CDR3 DNA: TGTGCCAGTACCCGAGGGACAGGGGCCTACGAGCAGTACTTC
CDR3 protein: CASTRGTGAYEQYF

D gene: NA
clone size: NA
V gene: TRBV7-2
J gene: TRBJ2-7
CDR3 DNA: TGTGCCAGCAGCTTAGACAAGACCTACGAGCAGTACTTC
CDR3 protein: CASSLDKTYEQYF

D gene: NA
clone size: few
V gene: TRBV7-9
J gene: TRBJ2-3
CDR3 DNA: TGTGCCGCCGGCTCGCTCTTGAGCACAGATACGCAGTATTTT
CDR3 protein: CAAGSLLSTDTQYF

D gene: NA
clone size: few
V gene: TRBV6-2/TRBV6-3
J gene: TRBJ2-1
CDR3 DNA: TGTGCCAGCAGTTACTTTAGAAGCTCCTACAATGAGCAGTTCTTC
CDR3 protein: CASSYFRSSYNEQFF

D gene: NA
clone size: NA
V gene: TRBV7-8
J gene: TRBJ2-7
CDR3 DNA: TGTGCCAGCAGCTCCATCGGGACTTCCTACGAGCAGTACTTC
CDR3 protein: CASSSIGTSYEQYF

D gene: NA
clone size: NA
V gene: TRBV19
J gene: TRBJ2-2
CDR3 DNA: TGTGCCAGTAGTATTAGTTGGCGGGGGCTGGCCGGCGGGGAGCTGTTTTTT
CDR3 protein: CASSISWRGLAGGELFF

D gene: TRBD2
clone size: many
V gene: TRBV27
J gene: TRBJ2-1
CDR3 DNA: TGTGCCAGCAGTTTAATCGGGAGGCCCATGAGGGAGCAGTTCTTC
CDR3 protein: CASSLIGRPMREQFF

D gene: TRBD2
clone size: few
V gene: TRBV7-2
J gene: TRBJ2-2
CDR3 DNA: TGTGCCAGCAGCTTACCCGGGGGGGGCCTCACCGGGGAGCTGTTTTTT
CDR3 protein: CASSLPGGGLTGELFF

D gene: NA
clone size: few
V gene: TRBV6-2/TRBV6-3
J gene: TRBJ2-2
CDR3 DNA: TGTGCCAGCAGTTACCCTCTTCCGGGGGAGAACACCGGGGAGCTGTTTTTT
CDR3 protein: CASSYPLPGENTGELFF

D gene: NA
clone size: NA
V gene: TRBV29-1
J gene: TRBJ2-7
CDR3 DNA: TGCAGCGTTGAATTGGGCTACGAGCAGTACTTC
CDR3 protein: CSVELGYEQYF